Following are 2 T cell receptor beta chains from one sample sequenced in a study of control samples from healthy donors and cancer patients. Measured with immunoSEQ multiplex PCR; TCRdb has only the in-frame clones, and not every one. The sample consists of some 200,000 clones, roughly 91% of them appearing once. Sequenced material: blood. These TCRs come from a woman aged 25 to 45 in good health.

DNA for the CDR3: TGTGCCAGCAGCTTAGTTGGAGGGGCCACTGGAAACACCATATATTTT. This encodes CASSLVGGATGNTIYF. The gene calls are TRBV7-9 and TRBJ1-3; maybe TRBD1 (5 bases). From germline, CDR1 is SEHNR and CDR2 FQNEAQ (reference sequence). The CDR3 length is 16 residues. V was pared by 1 base and J by 2 bases, with 12 bases between.

This clone was detected only once. The chain joins TRBV6-5 to TRBJ1-4, with 9 bases fitting TRBD1. The germline gives CDR1 MNHEY, CDR2 SVGAGI. The CDR3 runs 15 residues. The junction had 4 bases not matched to a gene; V was cut back by 0 bases and J by 8 bases. Written as DNA, the CDR3 is TGTGCCAGCAGTTACTCGGGGACAGGGTGGGAAAAACTGTTTTTT. Translated: CASSYSGTGWEKLFF.